The 6 T cell receptor beta chains in this list originate from one sample, sequenced in a study of cytotoxic CD8 clonotypes in ibrutinib-treated CLL. Produced via immunoSEQ multiplex PCR; TCRdb's table is partial and in-frame only. The repertoire holds about 300,000 clones, roughly two thirds seen once, with roughly 6.3% in the top ten. The starting material was PBMCs, obtained after 36 months of ibrutinib treatment. The receptors originated from a human donor with chronic lymphocytic leukemia.

The chain has TRBV7-2 and TRBJ2-5; D is perhaps TRBD1 or TRBD2 (7 bases each). Germline lookup yields CDR1 SGHTA and CDR2 FQGNSA. CDR3 length: 13 residues. Trimming removed 6 bases from V and 2 bases from J, with 10 bases in between. The CDR3 sequence: CASRAGQQETQYF. In DNA, the CDR3 is TGTGCCAGCAGAGCGGGACAGCAAGAGACCCAGTACTTC.

Only a few counts were recorded for this clone. The chain uses TRBV4-1 and TRBJ1-2; 9 bases map to TRBD1. With 4 bases clipped from V and 5 bases from J, the junction kept 8 bases outside the gene matches. The CDR3 length is 15 residues. Germline V gene sequence: CDR1 MGHRA, CDR2 YSYEKL. This CDR3 is CASSRRDRDQYGYTF. The CDR3 DNA follows: TGCGCCAGCAGCCGCCGGGACAGGGATCAGTATGGCTACACCTTC.

In this sample, this clone turned up once. J is TRBJ1-2 and V is TRBV14; possibly TRBD1 for D (5 bases). Trimming left V 3 bases short and J 4 bases short, with 15 bases between. There are 15 residues in the CDR3. Germline lookup yields CDR1 SGHDN and CDR2 FVKESK. DNA for the CDR3: TGTGCCAGCAGCCACTGGGCAGGGTCTCCCTATGGCTACACCTTC. Residues: CASSHWAGSPYGYTF.

This clone was counted between two and nine times. This chain links TRBV29-1 with TRBJ2-7; no firm D call. Trimming pared 3 bases from V and 7 bases from J, leaving 16 bases between. Germline lookup yields CDR1 SQVTM and CDR2 ANQGSEA. This CDR3 has 13 residues. CDR3 in amino acids: CSVDLSSGREQYF. The CDR3 DNA follows: TGCAGCGTTGACCTCTCTTCCGGCCGTGAGCAGTACTTC.

The chain employs TRBV7-3 and TRBJ2-2; TRBD1 matches at 7 bases. Trimming cost V 1 base and J 4 bases; bases outside gene matches: 9. Germline loops: CDR1 SGHTA, CDR2 FQGTGA. The CDR3 runs 17 residues. The CDR3 region is CASSLRDRELGTGELFF. The DNA of the CDR3 is TGTGCCAGCAGCTTAAGAGACAGGGAATTGGGCACCGGGGAGCTGTTTTTT.

The J gene is TRBJ2-1, the V gene TRBV29-1; 14 bases match TRBD2. The germline CDR1 and CDR2 sequences are SQVTM and ANQGSEA. V was clipped by 6 bases and J by 14 bases; unmatched bases: 6. The CDR3 is 12 amino acids. Written as DNA, the CDR3 is TGCAGCGTCCCGGGACTAGCGGGAGTGGAGTTCTTC. This translates into CSVPGLAGVEFF.